The source of this T cell receptor (beta chain) is a study of T cell responses to AZD1222 COVID-19 vaccine. Study results and caveats: The number of AZD1222 recipients seropositive at baseline was only five to seven. Regions 160-218 and 743-854 held dominance among vaccine-associated CD4 TCRs, which spanned spike. White British people made up most donors, females outnumbered males, and clonal diversity was possibly underestimated.

This clone was found once. Its antigen is not identified. The CDR3 runs to 13 residues. The germline V gene has CDR1 SGDLS and CDR2 YYNGEE. V lost 5 bases and J lost 5, with 10 bases in between. The assay was immunoSEQ multiplex PCR, and TCRdb's table has in-frame clones only and misses some. The repertoire holds approximately 180,000 clones, about nine tenths seen once, with 2.5% to 3% in the top ten. The chain combines TRBV9 with TRBJ2-2; tentatively, D is TRBD1 (5 bases). The starting material was peripheral blood, obtained on day 0 of AZD1222 vaccination. This clonotype was sampled from an adult in good health. The CDR3 spells CASRNRQTGELFF. The CDR3 DNA is TGTGCCAGCAGGAACCGACAGACCGGGGAGCTGTTTTTT.